What follows is one TCR beta chain and its context. This entry comes from a study of T cells after yellow fever vaccination. TCRdb independently ran MiXCR on the 5' RACE reads; one entry per CDR3 protein. The table shows about 160,000 distinct CDR3 sequences, with under 7.5% occurring only once. Trimming stripped 7 bases from V and 1 base from J, with 16 bases between. Germline assignment: CDR1 SEHNR and CDR2 FQNEAQ (reference sequence). The CDR3 contains 15 residues. This TCR was recovered from a young man who received the YFV17D yellow fever vaccine. This chain connects TRBV7-9 to TRBJ1-1; D is unclear. Here the sequenced sample was CD4+ T cells sorted from PBMCs, taken less than 6 days after the first yellow fever vaccination. DNA of the CDR3: TGTGCCAGCATGCTAAAGGCGGGCGCGAACACTGAAGCTTTCTTT. It yields the protein CASMLKAGANTEAFF. The full variable domain, in which reference TRBV7-9 and TRBJ1-1 provide the parts outside the CDR3, is DTGVSQNPRHKITKRGQNVTFRCDPISEHNRLYWYRQTLGQGPEFLTYFQNEAQLEKSRLLSDRFSAERPKGSFSTLEIQRTEQGDSAMYLCASMLKAGANTEAFFGQGTRLTVV.